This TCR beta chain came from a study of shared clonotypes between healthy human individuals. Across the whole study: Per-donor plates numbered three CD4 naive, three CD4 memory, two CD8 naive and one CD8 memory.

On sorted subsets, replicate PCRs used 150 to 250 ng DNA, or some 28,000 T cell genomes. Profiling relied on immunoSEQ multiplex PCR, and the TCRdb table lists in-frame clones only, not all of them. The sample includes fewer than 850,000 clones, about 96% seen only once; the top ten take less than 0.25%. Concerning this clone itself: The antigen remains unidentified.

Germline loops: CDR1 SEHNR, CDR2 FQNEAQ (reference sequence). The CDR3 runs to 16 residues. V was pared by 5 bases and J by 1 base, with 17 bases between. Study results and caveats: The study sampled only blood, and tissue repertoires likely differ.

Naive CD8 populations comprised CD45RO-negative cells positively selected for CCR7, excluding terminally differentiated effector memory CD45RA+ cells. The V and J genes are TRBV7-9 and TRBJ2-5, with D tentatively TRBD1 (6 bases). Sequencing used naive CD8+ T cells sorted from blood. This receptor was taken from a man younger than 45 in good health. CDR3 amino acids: CASSKTAGTLQETQYF. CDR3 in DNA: TGTGCCAGCAGCAAGACCGCCGGGACACTCCAAGAGACCCAGTACTTC.